This T cell receptor (beta chain) came from a study of cytomegalovirus exposure and HLA in healthy donors. Study summary: Roughly 85 million unique TCRs from HLA-typed donors made up an early data release.

Broader study findings: The authors later found most CMV-associated TCR beta chains appeared HLA-restricted.

This CDR3 is 12 amino acids long. CDR1 SNHLY and CDR2 FYNNEI come from the germline V gene. V was shortened by 7 bases and J by 3 bases, with 10 bases between the two germline ends. The PCR was carried out with 60 Vbeta primers and 13 Jbeta primers. The assay was immunoSEQ multiplex PCR, and TCRdb's table has in-frame clones only and misses some. The sample lists 100,000 to 150,000 clones; approximately 74% were seen once. As to this clone: Antigen specificity is unknown.

Sequenced: PBMCs. This chain joins TRBV2 and TRBJ2-7; a weak D match, TRBD1 (5 bases). This receptor was identified in a man in his forties in good health and CMV-seropositive. This CDR3 reads CASKRQIYEQYF. The CDR3 coding sequence is TGTGCCAGCAAACGACAGATCTACGAGCAGTACTTC.